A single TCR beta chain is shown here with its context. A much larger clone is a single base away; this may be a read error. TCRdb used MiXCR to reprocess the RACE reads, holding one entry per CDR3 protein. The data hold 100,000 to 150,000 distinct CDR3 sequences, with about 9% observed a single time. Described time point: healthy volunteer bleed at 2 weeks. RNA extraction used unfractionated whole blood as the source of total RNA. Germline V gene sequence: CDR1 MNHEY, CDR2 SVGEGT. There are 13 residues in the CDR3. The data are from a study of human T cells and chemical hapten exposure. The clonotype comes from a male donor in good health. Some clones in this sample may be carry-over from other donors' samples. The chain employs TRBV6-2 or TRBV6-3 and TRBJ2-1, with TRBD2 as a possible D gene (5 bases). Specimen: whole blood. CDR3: CASSYDYNNEQLF. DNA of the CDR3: TGTGCCAGCAGTTACGACTATAACAATGAGCAGCTCTTC.